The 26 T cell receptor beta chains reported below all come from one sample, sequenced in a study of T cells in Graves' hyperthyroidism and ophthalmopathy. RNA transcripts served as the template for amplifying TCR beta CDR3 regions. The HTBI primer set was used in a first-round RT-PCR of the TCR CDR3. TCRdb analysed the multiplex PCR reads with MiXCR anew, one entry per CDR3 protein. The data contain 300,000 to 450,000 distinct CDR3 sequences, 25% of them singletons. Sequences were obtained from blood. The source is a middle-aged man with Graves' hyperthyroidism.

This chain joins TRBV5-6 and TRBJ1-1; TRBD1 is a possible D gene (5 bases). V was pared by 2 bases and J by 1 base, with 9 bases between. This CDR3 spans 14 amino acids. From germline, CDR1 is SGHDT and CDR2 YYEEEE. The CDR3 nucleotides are TGTGCCAGCAGCTTTGGGGGAACGAACACTGAAGCTTTCTTT. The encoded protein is CASSFGGTNTEAFF.

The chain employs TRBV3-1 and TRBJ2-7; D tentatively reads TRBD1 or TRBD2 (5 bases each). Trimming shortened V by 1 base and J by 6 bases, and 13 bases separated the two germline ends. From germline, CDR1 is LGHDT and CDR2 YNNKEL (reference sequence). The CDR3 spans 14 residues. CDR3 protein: CASSQVVGVSEQYF. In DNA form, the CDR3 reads TGTGCCAGCAGCCAAGTTGTGGGGGTCTCCGAGCAGTACTTC.

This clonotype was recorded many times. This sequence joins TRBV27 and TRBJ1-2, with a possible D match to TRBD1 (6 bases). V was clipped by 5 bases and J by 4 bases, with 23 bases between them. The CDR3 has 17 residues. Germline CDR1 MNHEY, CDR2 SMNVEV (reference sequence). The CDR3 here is CASSPTSRRGSIYGYTF. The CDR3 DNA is TGTGCCAGCAGTCCAACTTCACGCAGGGGAAGTATCTATGGCTACACCTTC.

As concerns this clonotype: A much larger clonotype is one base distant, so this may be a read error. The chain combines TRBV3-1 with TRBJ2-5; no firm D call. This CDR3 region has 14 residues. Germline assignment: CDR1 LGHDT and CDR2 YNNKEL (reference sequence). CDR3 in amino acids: CASSFKGGSETRYF. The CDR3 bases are TGTGCCAGCAGTTTCAAGGGTGGTTCAGAGACCCGGTACTTC.

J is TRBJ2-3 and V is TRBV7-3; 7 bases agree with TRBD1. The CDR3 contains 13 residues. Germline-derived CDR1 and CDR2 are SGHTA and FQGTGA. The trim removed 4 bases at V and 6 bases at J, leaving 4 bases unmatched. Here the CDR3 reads CASSSDRSDTQYF. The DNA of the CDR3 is TGTGCCAGCAGCTCGGACAGGTCGGATACGCAGTATTTT.

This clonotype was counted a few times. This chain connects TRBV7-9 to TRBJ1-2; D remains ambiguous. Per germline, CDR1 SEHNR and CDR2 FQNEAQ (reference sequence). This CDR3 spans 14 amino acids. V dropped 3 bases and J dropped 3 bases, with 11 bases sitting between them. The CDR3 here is CASSFPPAHYGYTF. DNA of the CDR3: TGTGCCAGCAGCTTCCCTCCGGCCCACTATGGCTACACCTTC.

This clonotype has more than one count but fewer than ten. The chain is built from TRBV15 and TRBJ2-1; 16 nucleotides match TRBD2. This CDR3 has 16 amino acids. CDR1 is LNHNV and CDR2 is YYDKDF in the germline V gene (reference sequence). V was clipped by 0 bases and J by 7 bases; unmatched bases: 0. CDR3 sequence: CATSREGLAGGNEQFF. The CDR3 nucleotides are TGTGCCACCAGCAGAGAGGGACTAGCGGGAGGGAATGAGCAGTTCTTC.

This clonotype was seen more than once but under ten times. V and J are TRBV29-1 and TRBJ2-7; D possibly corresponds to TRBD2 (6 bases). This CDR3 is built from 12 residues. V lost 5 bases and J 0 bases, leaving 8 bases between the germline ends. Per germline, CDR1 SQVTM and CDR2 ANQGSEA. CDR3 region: CSVTRGSYEQYF. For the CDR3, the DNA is TGCAGCGTTACGCGGGGCTCCTACGAGCAGTACTTC.

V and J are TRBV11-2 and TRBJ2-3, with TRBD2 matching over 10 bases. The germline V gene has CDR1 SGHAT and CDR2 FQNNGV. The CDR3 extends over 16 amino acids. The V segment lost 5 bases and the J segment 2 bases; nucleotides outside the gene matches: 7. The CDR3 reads CASSRLTSGSTDTQYF. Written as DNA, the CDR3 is TGTGCCAGCAGCCGGCTGACTAGCGGGTCCACAGATACGCAGTATTTT.

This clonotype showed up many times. CDR3 DNA: TGTGCCAGCAGTTCGAATACCCGGCCCCAGCATTTT. It translates to CASSSNTRPQHF. The chain recombines TRBV28 with TRBJ1-5; unclear D gene. Germline CDR1 reads MDHEN; CDR2 reads SYDVKM. This CDR3 is 12 amino acids long. V was trimmed by 4 bases and J by 9 bases, leaving 10 bases between them.

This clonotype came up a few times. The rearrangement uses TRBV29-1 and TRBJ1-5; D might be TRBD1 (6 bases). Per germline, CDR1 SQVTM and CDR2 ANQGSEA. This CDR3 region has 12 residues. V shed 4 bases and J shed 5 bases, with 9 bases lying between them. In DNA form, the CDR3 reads TGCAGCGTTGGGGCAGGGGATCAGCCCCAGCATTTT. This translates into CSVGAGDQPQHF.

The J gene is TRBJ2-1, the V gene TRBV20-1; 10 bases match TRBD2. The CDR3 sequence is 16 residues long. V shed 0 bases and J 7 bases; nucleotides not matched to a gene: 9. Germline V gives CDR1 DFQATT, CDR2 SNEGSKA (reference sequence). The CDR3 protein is CSARDGTSVKSNEQFF. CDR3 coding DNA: TGCAGTGCTAGAGATGGGACTAGCGTTAAGAGTAATGAGCAGTTCTTC.

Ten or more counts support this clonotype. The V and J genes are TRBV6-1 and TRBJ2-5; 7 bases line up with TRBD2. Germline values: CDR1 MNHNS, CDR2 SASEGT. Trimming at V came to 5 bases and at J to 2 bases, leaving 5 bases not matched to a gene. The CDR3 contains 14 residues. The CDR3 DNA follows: TGTGCCAGCAGTTTTCGGACTAGACAAGAGACCCAGTACTTC. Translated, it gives CASSFRTRQETQYF.

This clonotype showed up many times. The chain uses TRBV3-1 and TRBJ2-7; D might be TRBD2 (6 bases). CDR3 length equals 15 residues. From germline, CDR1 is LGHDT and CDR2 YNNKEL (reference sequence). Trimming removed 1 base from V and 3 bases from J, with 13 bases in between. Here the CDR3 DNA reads TGTGCCAGCAGCCAAGTTGGGTCGGGAGACTACGAGCAGTACTTC. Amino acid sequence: CASSQVGSGDYEQYF.

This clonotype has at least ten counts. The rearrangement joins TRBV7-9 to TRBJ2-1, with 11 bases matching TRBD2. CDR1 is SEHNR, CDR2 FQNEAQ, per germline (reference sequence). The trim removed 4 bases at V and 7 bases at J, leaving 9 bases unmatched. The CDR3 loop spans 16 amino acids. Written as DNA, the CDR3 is TGTGCCAGCAGCTCCCAACTAGCGGGAGTGGGTAATGAGCAGTTCTTC. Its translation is CASSSQLAGVGNEQFF.

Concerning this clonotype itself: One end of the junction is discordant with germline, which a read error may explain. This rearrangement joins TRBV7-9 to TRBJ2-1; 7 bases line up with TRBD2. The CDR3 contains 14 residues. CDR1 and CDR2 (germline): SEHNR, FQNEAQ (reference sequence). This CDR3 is CVSNGREWSNEQFF. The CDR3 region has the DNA TGTGTCAGCAATGGGCGGGAGTGGAGCAATGAGCAGTTCTTC.

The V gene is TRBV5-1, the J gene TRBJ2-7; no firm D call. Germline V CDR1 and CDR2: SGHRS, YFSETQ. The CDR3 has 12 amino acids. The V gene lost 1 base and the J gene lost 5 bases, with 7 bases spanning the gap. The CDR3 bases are TGCGCCAGCAGCTTGTCAGCTGACGAGCAGTACTTC. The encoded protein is CASSLSADEQYF.

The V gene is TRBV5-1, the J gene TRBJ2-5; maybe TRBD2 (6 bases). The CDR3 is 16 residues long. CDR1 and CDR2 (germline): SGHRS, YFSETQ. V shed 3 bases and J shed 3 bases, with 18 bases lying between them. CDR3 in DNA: TGCGCCAGCAGCTCCTCGGGAGCGAGTTGGAAAGAGACCCAGTACTTC. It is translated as CASSSSGASWKETQYF.

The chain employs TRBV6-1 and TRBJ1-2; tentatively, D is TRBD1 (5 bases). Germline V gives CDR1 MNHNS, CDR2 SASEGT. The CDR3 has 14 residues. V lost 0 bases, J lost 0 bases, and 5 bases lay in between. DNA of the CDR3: TGTGCCAGCAGTGAAGCGGACACTAACTATGGCTACACCTTC. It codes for CASSEADTNYGYTF.

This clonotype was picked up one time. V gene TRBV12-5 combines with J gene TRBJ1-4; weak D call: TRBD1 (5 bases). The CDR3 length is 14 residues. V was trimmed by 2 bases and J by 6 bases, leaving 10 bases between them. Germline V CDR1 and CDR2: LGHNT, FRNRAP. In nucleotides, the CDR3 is TGTGCTAGTGGTTTGCGGGGGGTCGATGAAAAACTGTTTTTT. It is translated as CASGLRGVDEKLFF. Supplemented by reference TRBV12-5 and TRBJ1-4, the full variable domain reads DARVTQTPRHKVTEMGQEVTMRCQPILGHNTVFWYRQTMMQGLELLAYFRNRAPLDDSGMPKDRFSAEMPDATLATLKIQPSEPRDSAVYFCASGLRGVDEKLFFGSGTQLSVL.

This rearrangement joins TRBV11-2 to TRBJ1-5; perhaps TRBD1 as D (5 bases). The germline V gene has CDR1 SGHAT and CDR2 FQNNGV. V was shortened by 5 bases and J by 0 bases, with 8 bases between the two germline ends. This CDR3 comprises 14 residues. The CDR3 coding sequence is TGTGCCAGCAGCCTACAGGATAGCAATCAGCCCCAGCATTTT. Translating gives CASSLQDSNQPQHF.

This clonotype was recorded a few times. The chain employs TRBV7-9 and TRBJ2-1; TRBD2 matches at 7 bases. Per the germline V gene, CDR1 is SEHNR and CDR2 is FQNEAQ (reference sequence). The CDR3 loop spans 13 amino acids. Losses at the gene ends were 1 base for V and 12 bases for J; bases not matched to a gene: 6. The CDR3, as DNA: TGTGCCAGCAGCTTAGGGGGGGGTCGTGGGCAGTTCTTC. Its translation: CASSLGGGRGQFF. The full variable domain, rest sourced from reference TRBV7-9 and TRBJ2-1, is DTGVSQNPRHKITKRGQNVTFRCDPISEHNRLYWYRQTLGQGPEFLTYFQNEAQLEKSRLLSDRFSAERPKGSFSTLEIQRTEQGDSAMYLCASSLGGGRGQFFGPGTRLTVL.

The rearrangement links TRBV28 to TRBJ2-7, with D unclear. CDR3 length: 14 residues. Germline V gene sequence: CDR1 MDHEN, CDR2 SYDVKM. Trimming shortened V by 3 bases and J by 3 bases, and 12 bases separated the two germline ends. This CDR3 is CASSFPALGYEQYF. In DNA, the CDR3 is TGTGCCAGCAGTTTTCCCGCTCTGGGCTACGAGCAGTACTTC.

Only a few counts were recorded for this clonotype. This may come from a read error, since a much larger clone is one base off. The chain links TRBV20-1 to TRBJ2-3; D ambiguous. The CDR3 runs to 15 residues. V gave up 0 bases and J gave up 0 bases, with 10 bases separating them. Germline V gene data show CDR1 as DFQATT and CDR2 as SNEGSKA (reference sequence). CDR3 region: CSARDAPSSTDTQYF. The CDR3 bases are TGCAGTGCTAGAGATGCTCCTTCTAGCACAGATACGCAGTATTTT.

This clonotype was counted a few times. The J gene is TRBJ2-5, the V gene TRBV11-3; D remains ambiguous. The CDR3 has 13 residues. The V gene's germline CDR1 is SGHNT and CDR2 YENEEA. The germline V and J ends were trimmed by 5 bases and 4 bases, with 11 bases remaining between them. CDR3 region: CASSHELGETQYF. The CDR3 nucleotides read TGTGCCAGCAGCCACGAGCTGGGAGAGACCCAGTACTTC.

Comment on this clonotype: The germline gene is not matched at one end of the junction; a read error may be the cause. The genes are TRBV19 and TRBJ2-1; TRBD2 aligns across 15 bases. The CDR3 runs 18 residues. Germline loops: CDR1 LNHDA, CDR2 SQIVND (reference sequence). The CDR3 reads CPSSRGTSGRLGRNEQFF. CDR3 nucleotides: TGTCCCAGTAGTAGAGGGACTAGCGGGAGGTTGGGGAGGAATGAGCAGTTCTTC.